One and the same sample provided the 23 T cell receptor beta chains below, sequenced in a study of T cells after posttransplantation cyclophosphamide. Sequenced by immunoSEQ multiplex PCR; TCRdb stores in-frame clones only, minus some. The profile covers about 26,000 clones, none occurring a single time. The sequencing input was PBMCs. The source of these receptors is a man between 50 and 59 years old in good health, CMV-negative, and a related stem cell transplant donor.

The table lists this clone with many counts. The genes are TRBV18 and TRBJ1-4, with D perhaps matching TRBD1 (5 bases). Germline CDR1 and CDR2: KGHSH and LQKENI. CDR3 length: 15 residues. Deletions cut 3 bases from V and 2 bases from J, with 10 bases between. The CDR3 spells CASSPAGITNEKLFF. CDR3 coding DNA: TGTGCCAGCTCACCCGCAGGGATTACTAATGAAAAACTGTTTTTT. Filled out from reference TRBV18 and TRBJ1-4, the complete variable domain reads NAGVMQNPRHLVRRRGQEARLRCSPMKGHSHVYWYRQLPEEGLKFMVYLQKENIIDESGMPKERFSAEFPKEGPSILRIQQVVRGDSAAYFCASSPAGITNEKLFFGSGTQLSVL.

This clone has ten or more counts. J is TRBJ1-3 and V is TRBV9, with D unclear. CDR1 is SGDLS, CDR2 YYNGEE, per germline. CDR3 length: 14 amino acids. The ends were cut back, 3 bases at V and 0 bases at J, with 7 bases in the middle. The CDR3 sequence is CASSDMSSGNTIYF. The CDR3 DNA reads TGTGCCAGCAGCGATATGAGCTCTGGAAACACCATATATTTT.

Ten or more counts support this clone. The genes are TRBV28 and TRBJ1-5, with 8 nucleotides matching TRBD1. The CDR3 consists of 16 residues. V shed 3 bases, J shed 6 bases, and the junction held 10 bases outside the gene matches. Germline loops: CDR1 MDHEN, CDR2 SYDVKM. CDR3 protein: CASSFSDRVESQPQHF. The CDR3 DNA reads as TGTGCCAGCAGTTTCTCGGACAGGGTCGAGTCTCAGCCCCAGCATTTT.

This clone was detected only a few times. The V and J genes are TRBV2 and TRBJ2-7, with D perhaps TRBD2 (5 bases). The DNA end is a closer match to TRBJ2-5, so the J assignment may be wrong. This CDR3 has 13 residues. The V gene's germline CDR1 is SNHLY and CDR2 FYNNEI. CDR3 nucleotides: TGTGCCAGCAGTGGAGGGCCGGGAAAGACCCAGTACTTC. It translates to CASSGGPGKTQYF.

Only a few counts were recorded for this clone. The chain combines TRBV29-1 with TRBJ2-3, with a possible D match to TRBD2 (5 bases). This CDR3 region has 15 residues. CDR1 is SQVTM, CDR2 ANQGSEA, per germline. V shed 0 bases and J shed 1 base, with 11 bases lying between them. The CDR3 nucleotides are TGCAGCGTTGAAGACCCTGCGCGGGGCACAGATACGCAGTATTTT. This gives the protein CSVEDPARGTDTQYF.

There are many counts of this clone. This chain joins TRBV29-1 and TRBJ2-7; TRBD2 aligns across 11 bases. This CDR3 region has 15 residues. CDR1 is SQVTM and CDR2 is ANQGSEA in the germline V gene. V lost 7 bases, J lost 4 bases, and 12 bases stayed unmatched. This CDR3 reads CSAVASSGRPYEQYF. The CDR3, as DNA: TGCAGCGCCGTGGCGTCTAGCGGGAGGCCGTACGAGCAGTACTTC.

Ten or more counts support this clone. This chain connects TRBV4-1 to TRBJ2-1; a possible D gene is TRBD2 (6 bases). The germline V gene has CDR1 MGHRA and CDR2 YSYEKL. Between the trimmed V and J ends, which lost 4 bases and 6 bases, there was a span of 22 bases. This CDR3 region has 17 residues. The CDR3 reads CASSPSPRGRIPNEQFF. The CDR3 DNA is TGCGCCAGCAGCCCGAGCCCGCGGGGAAGGATCCCCAATGAGCAGTTCTTC.

This clone showed up many times. The chain carries TRBV6-1 and TRBJ1-5, with D possibly matching TRBD1 (6 bases). V lost 4 bases and J lost 5, with 18 bases in between. Germline V gene data show CDR1 as MNHNS and CDR2 as SASEGT. This CDR3 is 16 amino acids long. The CDR3 coding sequence is TGTGCCAGCAGTGGACGGGACACAACCAAATATCAGCCCCAGCATTTT. This encodes CASSGRDTTKYQPQHF.

There are many counts of this clone. The CDR3 DNA sequence: TGCGCCAGCAGCCCCGGGACAGGCGACACAGATACGCAGTATTTT. Its translation is CASSPGTGDTDTQYF. The chain carries TRBV5-1 and TRBJ2-3; TRBD1 matches at 8 bases. V shed 4 bases and J 2 bases; nucleotides not matched to a gene: 6. This CDR3 spans 15 amino acids. Germline loops: CDR1 SGHRS, CDR2 YFSETQ.

This clone was observed at least ten times. The V call is TRBV18, the J call TRBJ2-1; 10 positions match TRBD1. CDR3 length equals 16 residues. The germline V gene has CDR1 KGHSH and CDR2 LQKENI. J was trimmed by 9 bases and V by 0 bases; bases with no gene match: 8. This chain's CDR3 is CASSPPSTGGLAEQFF. In DNA form, the CDR3 reads TGTGCCAGCTCACCACCGTCGACAGGGGGCCTGGCTGAGCAGTTCTTC. Full variable domain (rest looked up from reference TRBV18 and TRBJ2-1): NAGVMQNPRHLVRRRGQEARLRCSPMKGHSHVYWYRQLPEEGLKFMVYLQKENIIDESGMPKERFSAEFPKEGPSILRIQQVVRGDSAAYFCASSPPSTGGLAEQFFGPGTRLTVL.

This clone was seen at least ten times. The genes are TRBV28 and TRBJ2-7, with D unresolved. Germline assignment: CDR1 MDHEN and CDR2 SYDVKM. The CDR3 runs to 11 residues. V gave up 6 bases and J gave up 10 bases, with 13 bases separating them. CDR3 region: CASRLYELQYF. CDR3 DNA sequence: TGTGCCAGCAGGCTGTACGAGTTACAGTACTTC.

This clone was counted ten times or more. V usage is TRBV6-5 and J usage is TRBJ2-2, with a tentative D call TRBD1 (5 bases). V lost 4 bases to trimming and J lost 2 bases, with 14 bases between them. The CDR3 totals 16 residues. The germline gives CDR1 MNHEY, CDR2 SVGAGI. The CDR3: CASSWGRFTNTGELFF. CDR3 coding DNA: TGTGCCAGCAGTTGGGGCCGGTTCACCAACACCGGGGAGCTGTTTTTT.

This clone was seen at least ten times. The rearrangement joins TRBV25-1 to TRBJ1-1; D not certain. Germline CDR1 reads MGHDK; CDR2 reads SYGVNS. This CDR3 is built from 14 residues. Trimming left V 3 bases short and J 1 base short, with 9 bases between. The CDR3 sequence: CASSDKHANTEAFF. In DNA form, the CDR3 reads TGTGCCAGCAGTGACAAACACGCGAACACTGAAGCTTTCTTT.

This clone came up many times. The chain couples TRBV7-3 to TRBJ2-5; tentative D call: TRBD1 (6 bases). Trimming shortened V by 2 bases and J by 4 bases, and 11 bases separated the two germline ends. In germline, CDR1 is SGHTA, CDR2 FQGTGA. The CDR3 covers 14 residues. In DNA, the CDR3 is TGTGCCAGCAGCTTACAGGGGACGCGAGAGACCCAGTACTTC. Translating gives CASSLQGTRETQYF.

The rearrangement links TRBV10-2 to TRBJ2-3, with D unclear. The V end was cut by 8 bases, the J end by 2 bases, with 17 bases between. The germline CDR1 and CDR2 sequences are WSHSY and SAAADI. This CDR3 has 15 amino acids. CDR3 loop: CASPPMIASTDTQYF. The CDR3 DNA reads as TGCGCCAGCCCCCCGATGATAGCATCCACAGATACGCAGTATTTT.

This clone was seen repeatedly, ten times or more. V gene TRBV2 combines with J gene TRBJ1-1, with a tentative D call TRBD1 (5 bases). Germline V gene lookup returns CDR1 SNHLY and CDR2 FYNNEI. V was trimmed by 6 bases and J by 7 bases, leaving 9 bases between them. The CDR3 consists of 11 residues. The CDR3 DNA sequence: TGTGCCAGCAGGGAAACAGGTGAAGCTTTCTTT. Translated, it gives CASRETGEAFF.

This clone appeared many times. V usage is TRBV5-1 and J usage is TRBJ2-5, with a tentative D call TRBD1 (6 bases). Germline V gene lookup returns CDR1 SGHRS and CDR2 YFSETQ. Trimming shortened V by 3 bases and J by 4 bases, and 16 bases separated the two germline ends. This CDR3 has 15 amino acids. CDR3 region: CASSSFLMTGETQYF. DNA for the CDR3: TGCGCCAGCAGCTCCTTCCTAATGACAGGAGAGACCCAGTACTTC. Full variable domain (outside the CDR3, taken from reference TRBV5-1 and TRBJ2-5): KAGVTQTPRYLIKTRGQQVTLSCSPISGHRSVSWYQQTPGQGLQFLFEYFSETQRNKGNFPGRFSGRQFSNSRSEMNVSTLELGDSALYLCASSSFLMTGETQYFGPGTRLLVL.

The sample holds many counts of this clone. This sequence joins TRBV5-1 and TRBJ2-7; TRBD2 matches 7 bases. The length of the CDR3 is 15 residues. Losses at the gene ends were 3 bases for V and 2 bases for J; bases not matched to a gene: 8. Germline CDR1 is SGHRS and CDR2 is YFSETQ. CDR3 loop: CASSYEGGGAYEQYF. The DNA of the CDR3 is TGCGCCAGCAGCTACGAGGGCGGGGGAGCCTACGAGCAGTACTTC.

Many counts were recorded for this clone. The chain combines TRBV5-1 with TRBJ2-3; 9 nucleotides line up with TRBD2. CDR1 is SGHRS, CDR2 YFSETQ, per germline. V trimming: 4 bases; J trimming: 3 bases; junction bases outside the gene matches: 12. This CDR3 is 17 amino acids long. Written as DNA, the CDR3 is TGCGCCAGCAGCCTTGGCTGGTCTAGCGGGACTACAGATACGCAGTATTTT. Translated: CASSLGWSSGTTDTQYF.

This clone was seen repeatedly, ten times or more. The chain links TRBV13 to TRBJ2-4; 10 bases align to TRBD1. V lost 5 bases and J lost 0; bases outside the gene matches: 13. In germline, CDR1 is PRHDT, CDR2 FYEKMQ (reference sequence). This CDR3 region has 19 residues. The DNA of the CDR3 is TGTGCCAGCAGCGTACTTCCGGGACAGGGGCCTTTAGCCAAAAACATTCAGTACTTC. Translating gives CASSVLPGQGPLAKNIQYF.

In this sample, this clone turned up many times. Other DNA sequences in the same sample also yield this CDR3. V is TRBV6-5 and J is TRBJ1-2, with TRBD1 identical over 9 bases. The V segment lost 0 bases and the J segment 4 bases; nucleotides outside the gene matches: 6. Looked up from germline, CDR1 is MNHEY and CDR2 is SVGAGI. The CDR3 is made up of 16 amino acids. The CDR3 DNA follows: TGTGCCAGCAGTTACTCTAGAACAGGGGGCGGCTATGGCTACACCTTC. Its translation is CASSYSRTGGGYGYTF.

This clone was recorded at least ten times. The rearrangement joins TRBV6-7 to TRBJ2-1; weak D call: TRBD2 (6 bases). TRBV6-7 has ORF status, its function being uncertain. The CDR3 extends over 16 amino acids. The V end was cut by 7 bases, the J end by 3 bases, with 19 bases between. DNA for the CDR3: TGTGCCAGCACCCCCCCGTCGGAGGGCGGCTACAATGAGCAGTTCTTC. This translates into CASTPPSEGGYNEQFF.

This clone was seen repeatedly, ten times or more. V is TRBV5-6 and J is TRBJ1-4; a possible D gene is TRBD1 (6 bases). CDR1 is SGHDT and CDR2 is YYEEEE in the germline V gene. With 0 bases removed from V and 4 bases from J, the gap between germline ends came to 10 bases. This CDR3 comprises 15 residues. The CDR3 sequence: CASSLVDRRNEKLFF. The CDR3 DNA reads as TGTGCCAGCAGCTTGGTTGACAGGCGTAATGAAAAACTGTTTTTT.